This T cell receptor (beta chain) originates from a study of blood T cell repertoires in COVID-19. The method was immunoSEQ multiplex PCR; TCRdb's version includes in-frame clones alone and lacks a portion of them. The sample lists around 260,000 clones; around nine tenths were seen once. Per germline, CDR1 SNHLY and CDR2 FYNNEI. The CDR3 runs to 14 residues. V lost 3 bases, J lost 7 bases, and 16 bases lay in between. The sequenced material came from peripheral blood. V gene TRBV2 combines with J gene TRBJ2-7; D remains unclear. This receptor was taken from a woman aged 55-75 years with COVID-19, enrolled during active disease. The CDR3 sequence is CASSESRRLGEQYF. Here the CDR3 DNA reads TGTGCCAGCAGTGAGTCCAGGCGCCTCGGAGAGCAGTACTTC.